These 31 T cell receptor beta chains were all obtained from the same sample, sequenced in a study of T-cell reconstitution after alpha-beta-depleted transplantation in children. Unique molecular identifiers tagged the TCRbeta library. Each CDR3 protein gets one entry after TCRdb re-called the PCR reads with MiXCR. Of about 200,000 distinct CDR3 sequences in the sample, 6.6% were seen once. This specimen was PBMCs, taken before TCRalphabeta/CD19-depleted stem cell transplant. These receptors originate from a boy aged 2 to 10 with acute lymphoblastic leukemia, due to receive a stem cell transplant.

The table lists this clonotype with many counts. The chain is built from TRBV5-1 and TRBJ2-3; 8 bases are shared with TRBD1. CDR3 length: 13 residues. V was clipped by 6 bases and J by 3 bases; unmatched bases: 3. Germline CDR1 SGHRS, CDR2 YFSETQ. DNA of the CDR3: TGCGCCAGCAACACAGGGGGGACAGATACGCAGTATTTT. Its protein is CASNTGGTDTQYF.

There are many counts of this clonotype. The CDR3 DNA reads as TGTGCCAGCAGCCTCCCCGGGACAGCAACTTACGAGCAGTACTTC. It specifies CASSLPGTATYEQYF. The V and J genes are TRBV28 and TRBJ2-7; TRBD1 matches at 7 bases. Germline V gene sequence: CDR1 MDHEN, CDR2 SYDVKM. The CDR3 length is 15 residues. V lost 6 bases, J lost 4 bases, and 12 bases stayed unmatched.

The V and J genes are TRBV30 and TRBJ1-6; a weak D match, TRBD1 (5 bases). Trimming pared 3 bases from V and 8 bases from J, leaving 14 bases between. The CDR3 is 14 residues long. Germline V gene lookup returns CDR1 GTSNPN and CDR2 SVGIG (reference sequence). In DNA form, the CDR3 reads TGTGCCTGGAGGAGCCGGGGGAGTGATTCACCCCTCCACTTT. The encoded protein is CAWRSRGSDSPLHF.

This clonotype was counted ten times or more. The chain couples TRBV29-1 to TRBJ1-2, with D perhaps matching TRBD1 (5 bases). Trimming removed 0 bases at V and 8 bases at J, with 22 bases between. CDR1 and CDR2 from the germline V gene are SQVTM and ANQGSEA. The CDR3 is made up of 16 amino acids. CDR3 nucleotide sequence: TGCAGCGTTGAAGAATATCCCGGGACTGCCCTACAAGGCTACACCTTC. Protein sequence: CSVEEYPGTALQGYTF.

This clonotype has ten or more counts. The rearrangement joins TRBV29-1 to TRBJ2-7; 7 bases are a match to TRBD1. Germline CDR1 and CDR2: SQVTM and ANQGSEA. The ends lost 0 bases at V and 13 bases at J; junction bases unmatched: 6. The CDR3 contains 11 residues. Here the CDR3 DNA reads TGCAGCGTTGAAGAAGAGGGGGCTGCTTACTTC. This codes for CSVEEEGAAYF.

This clonotype occurred many times. V gene TRBV10-3 combines with J gene TRBJ2-1; D is uncertain. CDR1 is ENHRY, CDR2 SYGVKD, per germline. Between the trimmed V and J ends, which lost 4 bases and 6 bases, there was a span of 4 bases. The length of the CDR3 is 11 residues. The CDR3 region is CAISATNEQFF. In DNA, the CDR3 is TGTGCCATCAGTGCAACCAATGAGCAGTTCTTC.

This clonotype was seen a handful of times. At one boundary the junction diverges from the germline segment, which might be a read error. J is TRBJ2-7 and V is TRBV11-2, with TRBD2 matching over 14 bases. Germline CDR1 reads SGHAT; CDR2 reads FQNNGV. CDR3 length equals 17 residues. In DNA, the CDR3 is TGTGCCAGCAGCGTAGACTTTGTGGGACTAGCGGGGGTTGAGCAGTACTTC. It translates to CASSVDFVGLAGVEQYF.

This clonotype was counted at least ten times. This chain uses TRBV5-1 with TRBJ2-3, with 7 bases that match TRBD1. The V segment lost 0 bases and the J segment 3 bases; nucleotides outside the gene matches: 7. Germline CDR1 is SGHRS and CDR2 is YFSETQ. The CDR3 totals 16 residues. The CDR3 protein is CASSLAGTAGTDTQYF. CDR3 coding DNA: TGCGCCAGCAGCTTGGCAGGGACAGCCGGGACAGATACGCAGTATTTT.

This clonotype was picked up many times. The V call is TRBV29-1, the J call TRBJ2-2; D unclear. The V end was cut by 1 base, the J end by 2 bases, with 8 bases between. The CDR3 has 14 amino acids. In germline, CDR1 is SQVTM, CDR2 ANQGSEA. In DNA, the CDR3 is TGCAGCGTTGAAGTAGGACCCAACACCGGGGAGCTGTTTTTT. Its protein product is CSVEVGPNTGELFF.

This clonotype was counted at least ten times. This chain joins TRBV20-1 and TRBJ2-1; D uncertain. The germline V and J ends were trimmed by 5 bases and 7 bases, with 18 bases remaining between them. This CDR3 is built from 14 residues. Looked up from germline, CDR1 is DFQATT and CDR2 is SNEGSKA (reference sequence). CDR3 protein: CSAPRPRGENEQFF. For the CDR3, the DNA is TGCAGTGCTCCCCGGCCGCGTGGGGAAAATGAGCAGTTCTTC.

At least ten counts were recorded for this clonotype. The chain joins TRBV28 to TRBJ2-2; 9 bases align to TRBD1. V was pared by 4 bases and J by 7 bases, with 7 bases of the junction left unmatched. The germline V gene has CDR1 MDHEN and CDR2 SYDVKM. The CDR3 extends over 15 amino acids. CDR3 amino acids: CASSSRTGVSGELFF. For the CDR3, the DNA is TGTGCCAGCAGTTCCAGGACAGGGGTGAGCGGGGAGCTGTTTTTT.

This clonotype was recorded at least ten times. The genes are TRBV20-1 and TRBJ2-4, with TRBD2 identical over 7 bases. Germline CDR1 and CDR2: DFQATT and SNEGSKA (reference sequence). The ends lost 6 bases at V and 0 bases at J; junction bases unmatched: 8. This CDR3 is built from 15 residues. The chain's CDR3 is CSAEAGVLAKNIQYF. The CDR3 nucleotides are TGCAGTGCCGAGGCGGGAGTCCTAGCCAAAAACATTCAGTACTTC.

This clonotype was observed a few times. This chain connects TRBV15 to TRBJ1-3; D remains ambiguous. CDR3 size: 13 residues. The germline gives CDR1 LNHNV, CDR2 YYDKDF (reference sequence). Trimming shortened V by 0 bases and J by 4 bases, and 4 bases separated the two germline ends. CDR3 in amino acids: CATSRDPGNTIYF. The CDR3 DNA follows: TGTGCCACCAGCAGAGATCCGGGAAACACCATATATTTT.

This clonotype was found a few times. This rearrangement joins TRBV20-1 to TRBJ1-1; maybe TRBD1 (6 bases). Trimming pared 4 bases from V and 0 bases from J, leaving 12 bases between. Germline CDR1 reads DFQATT; CDR2 reads SNEGSKA (reference sequence). CDR3 length equals 14 residues. The CDR3 sequence: CSATPDSMNTEAFF. The CDR3 nucleotides read TGCAGTGCTACCCCGGACAGTATGAACACTGAAGCTTTCTTT.

The V and J genes are TRBV5-5 and TRBJ2-5, with TRBD2 matching over 12 bases. The CDR3 is 17 amino acids. CDR1 and CDR2 (germline): SGHKS, YYEKEE (reference sequence). The V segment lost 4 bases and the J segment 4 bases; nucleotides outside the gene matches: 11. The CDR3 protein is CASSARFLAGGRETQYF. CDR3 DNA: TGTGCCAGCAGCGCGAGATTCCTAGCGGGAGGGCGAGAGACCCAGTACTTC.

There are a few counts of this clonotype. The chain couples TRBV12-3 or TRBV12-4 to TRBJ2-5; maybe TRBD2 (6 bases). Trimming shortened V by 5 bases and J by 2 bases, and 6 bases separated the two germline ends. The length of the CDR3 is 12 residues. CDR3 region: CASSGLQETQYF. The CDR3 DNA sequence: TGTGCCAGCAGTGGACTACAAGAGACCCAGTACTTC.

This clonotype was found a few times. V gene TRBV4-3 combines with J gene TRBJ2-1; D is unresolved. CDR3 length: 15 amino acids. Germline V gene data show CDR1 as LGHNA and CDR2 as YSLEER. V was trimmed by 4 bases and J by 8 bases, leaving 18 bases between them. The CDR3 is CASSPSIAANDEQFF. CDR3 in DNA: TGCGCCAGCAGCCCGAGCATAGCAGCTAACGATGAGCAGTTCTTC.

The chain recombines TRBV7-7 with TRBJ2-2; no clear D gene. In germline, CDR1 is SSHAT, CDR2 FNYEAQ (reference sequence). CDR3 size: 13 residues. V lost 5 bases and J 4 bases, leaving 8 bases between the germline ends. The chain's CDR3 is CASSHTATGELFF. As DNA, the CDR3 is TGTGCCAGCAGCCATACGGCCACCGGGGAGCTGTTTTTT.

This clonotype was seen many times. The chain employs TRBV11-2 and TRBJ2-3, with 11 bases fitting TRBD2. Germline V gene data show CDR1 as SGHAT and CDR2 as FQNNGV. CDR3 length equals 18 residues. V lost 3 bases and J lost 5; bases outside the gene matches: 13. As DNA, the CDR3 is TGTGCCAGCAGCTTTCGATTTAGCGGGAGGGCCGATGGAGATACGCAGTATTTT. This translates into CASSFRFSGRADGDTQYF.

This clonotype was recorded at least ten times. The CDR3 region is CASSPSGVGVNPYNEQFF. The CDR3 DNA follows: TGTGCCAGCAGCCCCTCGGGGGTTGGTGTTAATCCCTACAATGAGCAGTTCTTC. The J gene is TRBJ2-1, the V gene TRBV3-1; possible D gene TRBD2, 6 bases. Germline CDR1 and CDR2: LGHDT and YNNKEL (reference sequence). This CDR3 has 18 amino acids. With 4 bases removed from V and 2 bases from J, the gap between germline ends came to 21 bases.

In this sample, this clonotype turned up a few times. This chain joins TRBV28 and TRBJ2-7; 7 bases are shared with TRBD2. CDR3 length: 17 amino acids. Trimming cost V 1 base and J 7 bases; bases outside gene matches: 16. Germline CDR1 and CDR2: MDHEN and SYDVKM. The CDR3 sequence: CASSLLDGRSRLPEQYF. The CDR3 DNA is TGTGCCAGCAGTTTATTGGACGGGAGGAGTAGACTACCAGAGCAGTACTTC.

The table lists this clonotype with many counts. V and J are TRBV20-1 and TRBJ2-7; no firm D call. The CDR3 is made up of 11 amino acids. The V end lost 2 bases, the J end lost 9 bases, and 11 bases lay between the germline ends. The germline V gene has CDR1 DFQATT and CDR2 SNEGSKA (reference sequence). The CDR3 reads CSARRTGRQYF. The CDR3 nucleotides are TGCAGTGCTAGAAGGACCGGGCGGCAGTACTTC.

This clonotype was observed many times. The CDR3: CASITGLSTDTQYF. Written as DNA, the CDR3 is TGTGCCAGCATTACCGGACTGAGCACAGATACGCAGTATTTT. The chain links TRBV2 to TRBJ2-3; possibly TRBD2 for D (5 bases). The germline gives CDR1 SNHLY, CDR2 FYNNEI. Trimming removed 7 bases at V and 0 bases at J, with 11 bases between. The CDR3 is 14 residues long.

About this clonotype: One base away lies a much larger clone, so this may be a sequencing read error. Since the CDR3 does not end with the conserved phenylalanine or tryptophan, this likely comes from a read error. The V gene is TRBV28, the J gene TRBJ2-7; 9 nucleotides line up with TRBD1. Germline CDR1 is MDHEN and CDR2 is SYDVKM. The CDR3 contains 15 residues. V lost 4 bases, J lost 3 bases, and 7 bases stayed unmatched. CDR3: CASSSGDRAGYEQYS. CDR3 nucleotides: TGTGCCAGCAGTTCAGGGGACAGGGCTGGCTACGAGCAGTACTCC.

This clonotype was observed at least ten times. The J gene is TRBJ2-7, the V gene TRBV29-1, with 7 bases lining up with TRBD1. The ends lost 5 bases at V and 5 bases at J; junction bases unmatched: 3. CDR1 and CDR2 from the germline V gene are SQVTM and ANQGSEA. The CDR3 is made up of 11 amino acids. The CDR3 DNA is TGCAGCGTTCGCACAGGGGACGAGCAGTACTTC. This codes for CSVRTGDEQYF.

This clonotype showed up many times. The CDR3, as DNA: TGCAGCGTTGAAGTCGGCCAAAGCTACGAGCAGTACTTC. This encodes CSVEVGQSYEQYF. The rearrangement joins TRBV29-1 to TRBJ2-7, with D unclear. The germline gives CDR1 SQVTM, CDR2 ANQGSEA. This CDR3 is built from 13 residues. V was cut by 1 base and J by 3 bases, with 10 bases left in between.

There are a few counts of this clonotype. The chain employs TRBV7-9 and TRBJ2-1; the match to TRBD2 covers 12 bases. Germline loops: CDR1 SEHNR, CDR2 FQNEAQ (reference sequence). V lost 4 bases and J lost 5; bases outside the gene matches: 3. The CDR3 contains 15 residues. DNA for the CDR3: TGTGCCAGCAGCTCTAGCGGGAGGGGAGACAATGAGCAGTTCTTC. Amino acid sequence: CASSSSGRGDNEQFF.

In this sample, this clonotype turned up many times. CDR3: CASSSKVVYGYTF. DNA of the CDR3: TGTGCCAGCAGTTCCAAGGTGGTCTATGGCTACACCTTC. The chain links TRBV28 to TRBJ1-2; D remains ambiguous. From germline, CDR1 is MDHEN and CDR2 SYDVKM. The CDR3 length is 13 residues. Trimming removed 4 bases at V and 4 bases at J, with 10 bases between.

A few counts support this clonotype. The chain couples TRBV6-1 to TRBJ1-1; 8 positions agree with TRBD1. The CDR3 has 13 residues. V lost 9 bases to trimming and J lost 2 bases; unmatched junction nucleotides: 5. The germline CDR1 and CDR2 sequences are MNHNS and SASEGT. CDR3 sequence: CASRTGSNTEAFF. DNA of the CDR3: TGTGCCAGTAGGACAGGGAGTAACACTGAAGCTTTCTTT.

This clonotype was picked up many times. The genes are TRBV5-5 and TRBJ2-2; TRBD1 is a possible D gene (6 bases). The V gene lost 7 bases and the J gene lost 1 base, with 11 bases spanning the gap. CDR1 SGHKS and CDR2 YYEKEE come from the germline V gene (reference sequence). The CDR3 runs to 14 residues. The DNA for the CDR3 is TGTGCCAGCTACGAACAGGGGAACACCGGGGAGCTGTTTTTT. Its protein product is CASYEQGNTGELFF.

This clonotype was seen many times. The chain recombines TRBV29-1 with TRBJ2-7; TRBD1 might be the D (7 bases). The CDR3 is 11 residues long. Germline V gene lookup returns CDR1 SQVTM and CDR2 ANQGSEA. The germline V and J ends were trimmed by 6 bases and 9 bases, with 15 bases remaining between them. CDR3 nucleotide sequence: TGCAGCGTCGCGCGGGACAGCGGGCAGTACTTC. Translation gives CSVARDSGQYF.